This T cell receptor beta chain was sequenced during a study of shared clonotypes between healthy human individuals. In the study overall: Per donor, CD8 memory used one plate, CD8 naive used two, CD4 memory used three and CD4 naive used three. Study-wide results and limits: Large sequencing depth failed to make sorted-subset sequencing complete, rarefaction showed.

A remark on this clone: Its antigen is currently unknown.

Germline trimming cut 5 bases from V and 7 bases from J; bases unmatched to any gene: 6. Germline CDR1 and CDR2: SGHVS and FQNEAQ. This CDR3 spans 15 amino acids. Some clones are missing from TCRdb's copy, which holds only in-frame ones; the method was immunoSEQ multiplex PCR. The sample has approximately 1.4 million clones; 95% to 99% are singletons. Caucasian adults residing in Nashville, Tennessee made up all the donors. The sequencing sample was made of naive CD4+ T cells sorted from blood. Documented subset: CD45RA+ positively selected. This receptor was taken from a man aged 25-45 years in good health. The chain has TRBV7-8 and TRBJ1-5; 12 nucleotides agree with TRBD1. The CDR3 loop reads CASSKGQGARQPQHF. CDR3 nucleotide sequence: TGTGCCAGCAGCAAGGGACAGGGGGCTAGGCAGCCCCAGCATTTT.